Listed below are T cell receptor beta chains from one sample, sequenced in a study of T cell clones after liver transplantation. Data came from immunoSEQ multiplex PCR; TCRdb stores just in-frame clones and leaves some out. The top ten hold more than 2% of the sample, which has nearly 45,000 clones, about 86% seen once. Sequencing was performed on CD4+ T cells from blood, taken 24 months after liver transplant. All receptors derive from a human patient who received a liver transplant. Some T cells here may be from the graft donor. Both conserved end residues are part of each CDR3. The order of the fields is V gene, J gene, D gene, clone size, CDR3 protein, CDR3 DNA. The D gene is left open where the match is weak. Size is omitted from some rows. Given values are once, few, many or a class for expanded clones.

TRBV6-5,TRBJ2-1,TRBD1,.,CAVRDRGVSEQFF,TGTGCCGTACGGGACAGGGGGGTCAGTGAGCAGTTCTTC
TRBV6-1,TRBJ2-1,.,once,CASRRVQGFNEQFF,TGTGCCAGCAGAAGGGTGCAGGGATTCAATGAGCAGTTCTTC
TRBV7-3,TRBJ2-2,.,.,CASSSGQNTGELFF,TGTGCCAGCAGCTCAGGACAGAACACCGGGGAGCTGTTTTTT
TRBV6-5,TRBJ1-6,.,.,CASSSRTVSPLHF,TGTGCCAGCAGTTCCCGGACAGTTTCACCCCTCCACTTT
TRBV6-6,TRBJ1-1,.,once,CASSYVENTEAFF,TGTGCCAGCAGTTACGTAGAGAACACTGAAGCTTTCTTT
TRBV19,TRBJ1-1,.,.,CASRGDTSLAFF,TGTGCCAGTAGGGGGGACACCTCCTTAGCTTTCTTT
TRBV9,TRBJ1-1,.,.,CASSLEDNTEAFF,TGTGCCAGCAGCCTTGAGGATAACACTGAAGCTTTCTTT
TRBV5-5,TRBJ2-1,.,.,CASSLDTREQFF,TGTGCCAGCAGCTTGGACACTAGAGAGCAGTTCTTC
TRBV27,TRBJ1-1,.,.,CASSSHRAEAFF,TGTGCCAGCAGTTCACACAGGGCTGAAGCTTTCTTT
TRBV28,TRBJ1-5,TRBD1,.,CASRPPGQGSNQPQHF,TGTGCCAGCAGACCCCCGGGACAGGGAAGCAATCAGCCCCAGCATTTT
TRBV14,TRBJ2-2,TRBD2,.,CASSQGLGNTGELFF,TGTGCCAGCAGCCAGGGACTAGGGAACACCGGGGAGCTGTTTTTT
TRBV14,TRBJ2-1,TRBD2,.,CASSQLAGPYNEQFF,TGTGCCAGCAGCCAACTAGCGGGGCCCTACAATGAGCAGTTCTTC
TRBV18,TRBJ1-5,.,few,CASSPKSNQPQHF,TGTGCCAGCTCACCAAAGAGCAATCAGCCCCAGCATTTT
TRBV19,TRBJ1-1,.,.,CASSIKGDTEAFF,TGTGCCAGTAGTATTAAAGGGGACACTGAAGCTTTCTTT
TRBV7-8,TRBJ1-3,.,few,CASSPETVGNTIYF,TGTGCCAGCAGCCCTGAGACAGTGGGAAACACCATATATTTT
TRBV28,TRBJ2-6,.,once,CASSFGSGRTNSGANVLTF,TGTGCCAGCAGTTTCGGGAGTGGCAGGACTAACTCTGGGGCCAACGTCCTGACTTTC
TRBV18,TRBJ2-1,.,few,CASSTPGRTEFF,TGTGCCAGCTCAACCCCGGGCCGAACAGAGTTCTTC
TRBV5-1,TRBJ2-2,TRBD2,.,CASSSGLAGVNTGELFF,TGCGCCAGCAGCTCGGGACTAGCGGGAGTGAACACCGGGGAGCTGTTTTTT
TRBV19,TRBJ2-7,TRBD2,once,CASSGYRTAGDYEQYF,TGTGCCAGTAGCGGGTATCGGACAGCGGGAGACTACGAGCAGTACTTC
TRBV7-3,TRBJ1-2,.,once,CASSLRGDYGYTF,TGTGCCAGCAGCTTAAGAGGGGACTATGGCTACACCTTC
TRBV6-6,TRBJ1-3,.,.,CASSAAGNTIYF,TGTGCCAGCAGCGCCGCTGGAAACACCATATATTTT
TRBV7-8,TRBJ1-1,.,.,CASSLAGGMNTEAFF,TGTGCCAGCAGCTTAGCAGGGGGAATGAACACTGAAGCTTTCTTT
TRBV19,TRBJ1-5,.,.,CATRALGYSNQPQHF,TGTGCCACCAGAGCGTTGGGATATAGCAATCAGCCCCAGCATTTT
TRBV28,TRBJ2-3,TRBD2,.,CASSLPLSGRSDTQYF,TGTGCCAGCAGTCTCCCCCTTAGCGGGAGATCAGATACGCAGTATTTT
TRBV27,TRBJ2-2,.,.,CASSLTGWYTGELFF,TGTGCCAGCAGTTTAACAGGGTGGTACACCGGGGAGCTGTTTTTT
TRBV4-2,TRBJ2-2,.,.,CASSQRNSYSGLLNTGELFF,TGTGCCAGCAGCCAACGGAATAGTTACTCGGGACTCCTGAACACCGGGGAGCTGTTTTTT
TRBV4-1,TRBJ2-1,TRBD2,.,CASRHLAGFYNEQFF,TGCGCCAGCAGGCATTTAGCGGGGTTCTACAATGAGCAGTTCTTC
TRBV19,TRBJ1-4,TRBD1,.,CASSGQGPEKLFF,TGTGCCAGTTCGGGACAGGGACCAGAAAAACTGTTTTTT
TRBV5-1,TRBJ1-1,.,.,CASRTLMNTEAFF,TGCGCCAGCAGGACACTCATGAACACTGAAGCTTTCTTT
TRBV7-8,TRBJ2-1,TRBD1,.,CASSPLNRQGDEQFF,TGTGCCAGCAGCCCCCTCAACCGACAGGGAGATGAGCAGTTCTTC
TRBV27,TRBJ1-5,.,.,CASSLLGGRGSNQPQHF,TGTGCCAGCAGTTTATTGGGCGGGCGGGGAAGCAATCAGCCCCAGCATTTT
TRBV28,TRBJ1-1,TRBD1,.,CASRATGVNTEAFF,TGTGCCAGCAGGGCTACAGGGGTAAACACTGAAGCTTTCTTT
TRBV30,TRBJ1-3,.,few,CASRGSSGNTIYF,TGTGCCTCCAGGGGTTCCTCTGGAAACACCATATATTTT
TRBV19,TRBJ1-2,.,few,CASSMWDPANYGYTF,TGTGCCAGTAGTATGTGGGACCCAGCTAACTATGGCTACACCTTC
TRBV19,TRBJ1-3,.,once,CASSRVAGRSGNTIYF,TGTGCCAGTAGTAGGGTGGCGGGCCGCTCTGGAAACACCATATATTTT
TRBV20-1,TRBJ2-5,.,.,CSARQTFDYF,TGCAGTGCTAGGCAGACTTTCGACTACTTC
TRBV7-6,TRBJ1-1,.,.,CASSLGQARLNTEAFF,TGTGCCAGCAGCTTAGGACAGGCACGGTTGAACACTGAAGCTTTCTTT
TRBV28,TRBJ2-5,.,.,CASSSGSQETQYF,TGTGCCAGCAGCTCCGGGTCGCAAGAGACCCAGTACTTC
TRBV28,TRBJ2-7,TRBD1,.,CASSPSGTGDYEQYF,TGTGCCAGCAGTCCCTCCGGGACAGGGGACTACGAGCAGTACTTC
TRBV2,TRBJ1-3,TRBD1,.,CASQGTGYRWGTSGNTIYF,TGTGCCAGCCAAGGGACAGGGTATCGATGGGGGACTTCTGGAAACACCATATATTTT
TRBV6-5,TRBJ2-5,TRBD2,.,CASTPTGGAGETQYF,TGTGCCAGCACCCCCACGGGGGGGGCTGGAGAGACCCAGTACTTC
TRBV6-6,TRBJ2-7,TRBD1,.,CASRPGQGSHEQYF,TGTGCCAGCAGGCCGGGACAGGGGAGCCACGAGCAGTACTTC
TRBV27,TRBJ2-1,.,.,CASSFSGVSYNEQFF,TGTGCCAGCAGTTTTTCTGGGGTCTCCTACAATGAGCAGTTCTTC
TRBV5-1,TRBJ2-1,TRBD2,once,CASSWRGLTSGRGNEQFF,TGCGCCAGCAGCTGGAGGGGGTTGACTAGCGGGAGAGGCAATGAGCAGTTCTTC
TRBV28,TRBJ1-5,TRBD1,.,CASRRQGATYQPQHF,TGTGCCAGCCGAAGACAGGGGGCCACCTATCAGCCCCAGCATTTT
TRBV10-3,TRBJ2-2,.,.,CAISDGWQGNTGELFF,TGTGCCATCAGTGACGGTTGGCAGGGGAACACCGGGGAGCTGTTTTTT
TRBV15,TRBJ2-7,TRBD1,.,CATSKGAGLSYEQYF,TGTGCCACCAGCAAGGGGGCAGGGTTGTCCTACGAGCAGTACTTC
TRBV7-8,TRBJ2-2,.,.,CASSPDRTDTGELFF,TGTGCCAGCAGCCCCGACAGGACAGACACCGGGGAGCTGTTTTTT
TRBV23-1,TRBJ2-7,TRBD1,.,CASSQSTGYPVRSYEQYF,TGCGCCAGCAGTCAATCGACAGGGTATCCCGTCCGGTCCTACGAGCAGTACTTC
TRBV5-4,TRBJ2-2,.,.,CASSSGTPVGRTGRELFF,TGTGCCAGCAGCTCCGGGACTCCTGTGGGGAGAACCGGGCGGGAGCTGTTTTTT
TRBV7-7,TRBJ1-3,.,once,CASAAGNTGNTIYF,TGTGCCAGCGCGGCAGGAAATACTGGAAACACCATATATTTT
TRBV11-2,TRBJ2-1,.,.,CASSKGQVYEQFF,TGTGCCAGCAGCAAAGGACAAGTATATGAGCAGTTCTTC
TRBV7-9,TRBJ1-2,.,.,CASSLREQHTF,TGTGCCAGCAGCTTAAGGGAGCAGCACACCTTC
TRBV5-1,TRBJ1-5,TRBD1,.,CASSSGTGSQPQHF,TGCGCCAGCAGCTCGGGGACAGGGAGTCAGCCCCAGCATTTT
TRBV5-1,TRBJ2-1,.,.,CASSLFSRNEQFF,TGCGCCAGCAGCTTGTTCAGTCGGAATGAGCAGTTCTTC
TRBV18,TRBJ2-6,.,.,CASSVPGGANVLTF,TGTGCCAGCTCCGTACCGGGAGGGGCCAACGTCCTGACTTTC
TRBV5-6,TRBJ2-5,TRBD1,.,CASSHNWGQATQYF,TGTGCCAGCAGCCATAACTGGGGACAGGCTACCCAGTACTTC
TRBV7-7,TRBJ2-1,TRBD1,.,CASSSWDRDNEQFF,TGTGCCAGCAGTTCCTGGGACAGGGACAATGAGCAGTTCTTC